This TCR beta chain was found in a study of OX40 agonist ivuxolimab in advanced cancers. On the study more broadly: Patients were treated with ivuxolimab, an agonistic anti-OX40 (CD134) antibody. Partial responses were achieved by three patients: one hepatocellular carcinoma, two cutaneous melanoma.

Clones were sequenced by immunoSEQ multiplex PCR, and TCRdb holds only the in-frame ones, with some missing. Altogether under 85,000 clones are present, around nine tenths being singletons, with the ten largest covering around 5.1%. Study results and caveats: Averaging showed that CD8+ T cells had more expanded clones than CD4+ did.

This CDR3 has 13 residues. Per the germline V gene, CDR1 is SNHLY and CDR2 is FYNNEI. Trimming cost V 7 bases and J 4 bases; bases outside gene matches: 1. Patients with autoimmune history or systemic immunosuppression were excluded. The table lists this clone with a few counts. Its antigen is as yet unknown. This specimen was CD4+ or CD8+ T cells sorted from blood, taken in a trial of the OX40 agonist ivuxolimab. The receptor was derived from an adult with an advanced solid tumor such as melanoma, head and neck, liver or kidney cancer. The chain carries TRBV2 and TRBJ2-5; TRBD2 matches at 12 bases. The CDR3 DNA follows: TGTGCCAGCAAGGGACTAGCGGGAGAGACCCAGTACTTC. It yields the protein CASKGLAGETQYF.